This is a list of T cell receptor beta chains from one sample in a study of blood T cell repertoires in COVID-19. Profiled with immunoSEQ multiplex PCR; TCRdb holds only in-frame clones, not every one. The sample lists 45,000 or so clones, about 70% seen once, with about three fifths in the top ten. The specimen sequenced was peripheral blood. These receptors were collected from a man at least 80 years old with acute or convalescent COVID-19. Both conserved end residues are part of each CDR3. The order of the fields is J gene, D gene, clone size, V gene, CDR3 DNA, CDR3 protein. D genes are given only for firm matches. Clone size, where shown, is once, few, many, or a class for clones that have expanded.

TRBJ2-1,-,-,TRBV9,TGTGCCAGCAGCGTAGTTAACCCAGGGAAGGAGAAGCAGTTCTTC,CASSVVNPGKEKQFF
TRBJ1-5,-,-,TRBV6-2/TRBV6-3,TGTGCCAGCAGTGCCACAGGGTTGGCCCAGCATTTT,CASSATGLAQHF
TRBJ2-1,TRBD1,-,TRBV15,TGTGCCACCAGCAGAGATCTGGGACAGGGGGGCAATGAGCAGTTCTTC,CATSRDLGQGGNEQFF
TRBJ1-2,-,-,TRBV11-2,TGTGCCAGCAGCTTAAGACAGGAGACAAACTATGGCTACACCTTC,CASSLRQETNYGYTF
TRBJ2-1,TRBD2,-,TRBV3-1/TRBV3-2,TGTGCCAGCAGCCAACCCTCCGGACTAGCGGGCCACAATGAGCAGTTCTTC,CASSQPSGLAGHNEQFF
TRBJ1-1,TRBD1,-,TRBV29-1,TGCAGCGTTCGGGGACAGGGACTTGGGGACACTGAAGCTTTCTTT,CSVRGQGLGDTEAFF
TRBJ2-1,-,-,TRBV21-1,TGTGCCAGCAGCAAAGCTCCTCCGGGACTAGCGGGGGCTTACAATGAGCAGTTCTTC,CASSKAPPGLAGAYNEQFF
TRBJ1-5,-,-,TRBV3-1/TRBV3-2,TGTGCCAGCAGCCAATGGGGGACTAATAGCAATCAGCCCCAGCATTTT,CASSQWGTNSNQPQHF
TRBJ2-7,-,-,TRBV4-1,TGCGCCAGCAGCCATGCGGATAGCTCCTACGAGCAGTACTTC,CASSHADSSYEQYF
TRBJ2-4,TRBD1,-,TRBV18,TGTGCCAGCTCAGAGACAGGGTGGGACATTCAGTACTTC,CASSETGWDIQYF
TRBJ2-7,TRBD2,-,TRBV5-4,TGTGCCAGCAGCTTCCAGCGGGATAACGCGCAGTACTTC,CASSFQRDNAQYF
TRBJ2-5,TRBD2,-,TRBV3-1/TRBV3-2,TGTGCCAGCAGCCAAGACTGGGGGGGGGAGACCCAGTACTTC,CASSQDWGGETQYF
TRBJ1-5,-,-,TRBV7-8,TGTGCCAGCAGCTTAGCCGCGGGTAGCAATCAGCCCCAGCATTTT,CASSLAAGSNQPQHF
TRBJ2-3,TRBD2,few,TRBV3-1/TRBV3-2,TGTGCCAGCAGTCGACTGAGCGGGAAGGCAGATACGCAGTATTTT,CASSRLSGKADTQYF
TRBJ2-5,TRBD2,-,TRBV4-2,TGTGCCAGCAGCCAAGACCAACTAGCGGGTCACCAAGAGACCCAGTACTTC,CASSQDQLAGHQETQYF
TRBJ2-2,-,few,TRBV19,TGTGCCAGTAGTAAAGGGGTCAGACTCAACACCGGGGAGCTGTTTTTT,CASSKGVRLNTGELFF
TRBJ2-1,TRBD2,-,TRBV19,TGTGCCAGTAGGGGGACTAGCGGCACCTTCAATGAGCAGTTCTTC,CASRGTSGTFNEQFF
TRBJ2-2,TRBD1,-,TRBV19,TGTGCCAGTAGTAGCGGGCGGACAGGGACCTACGGAGAGCTGTTTTTT,CASSSGRTGTYGELFF
TRBJ2-2,TRBD1,-,TRBV6-4,TGTGCCAGCAGTGTCCAGGGACAGGGGGTCACCGGGGAGCTGTTTTTT,CASSVQGQGVTGELFF
TRBJ1-4,-,once,TRBV28,TGTGCCAGCAGTTTAATAGTTAATGAAAAACTGTTTTTT,CASSLIVNEKLFF
TRBJ2-3,-,-,TRBV18,TGTGCCAGCTCACCAGGCCGCACAGATACGCAGTATTTT,CASSPGRTDTQYF
TRBJ2-3,TRBD2,-,TRBV2,TGTGCCAGCAAGCGGGGTAGCACAGATACGCAGTATTTT,CASKRGSTDTQYF
TRBJ2-7,TRBD2,-,TRBV7-8,TGTGCCATCGGGGAGGGAGCGGGAGCCTACGAGCAGTACTTC,CAIGEGAGAYEQYF
TRBJ1-5,TRBD1,-,TRBV2,TGTGCCAGCACCCAACAGGGGGCCTTTAATCAGCCCCAGCATTTT,CASTQQGAFNQPQHF
TRBJ1-5,-,-,TRBV15,TGTGCCACCAGCCTAGACAGAAGCAATCAGCCCCAGCATTTT,CATSLDRSNQPQHF
TRBJ2-3,TRBD1,-,TRBV15,TGTGCCACCAGCAGTACAGGGGGGACAGATACGCAGTATTTT,CATSSTGGTDTQYF
TRBJ2-3,TRBD2,-,TRBV6-2/TRBV6-3,TGTGCCAGCAGTCTCCGACTAGCGGGGTCCACAGATACGCAGTATTTT,CASSLRLAGSTDTQYF
TRBJ1-1,-,-,TRBV14,TGTGCCAGCAGCCAATCATGGAGGGAAGCTTTCTTT,CASSQSWREAFF
TRBJ2-7,-,once,TRBV9,TGTGCCAGCAGCCCCTACCCCGGTTACGAGCAGTACTTC,CASSPYPGYEQYF
TRBJ1-2,TRBD1,-,TRBV19,TGTGCCAGTTCCTCCACAGGGGGGTGGATCTATGGCTACACCTTC,CASSSTGGWIYGYTF
TRBJ1-2,-,-,TRBV28,TGTGCCAGCCATTCCCCCGAGGGGGGGGCTGGGAGCTATGGCTACACCTTC,CASHSPEGGAGSYGYTF
TRBJ2-3,-,-,TRBV15,TGTGCCACCAGAATTAGCCCACACACAGATACGCAGTATTTT,CATRISPHTDTQYF
TRBJ2-3,-,-,TRBV15,TGTGCCACCAGCAGAGATCCCCTAGCTTGGGATACGCAGTATTTT,CATSRDPLAWDTQYF
TRBJ2-3,TRBD2,-,TRBV4-2,TGTGCCAGCAGCCAAGGGTTCAGGGGCGGGAGGGGGGCAGATACGCAGTATTTT,CASSQGFRGGRGADTQYF
TRBJ2-7,TRBD2,-,TRBV5-1,TGCGCCAGCAGCTTAGCGGGAGTGGCTGCGGAGCAGTACTTC,CASSLAGVAAEQYF
TRBJ2-1,TRBD2,-,TRBV3-1/TRBV3-2,TGTGCCAGCAGCCTGACTAGCGGGTCAAAGGGGTTCTTC,CASSLTSGSKGFF
TRBJ2-5,TRBD1,-,TRBV29-1,TGCAGCGTTGATTTGGGACAGGTCAAAGAGACCCAGTACTTC,CSVDLGQVKETQYF